Reported below is one T cell receptor (beta chain). Its cognate antigen has yet to be identified. The junction and the germline gene differ at one end; a read error may be behind it. The CDR3 sequence holds 14 residues, the cysteine and phenylalanine included. Only the CDR3 part of the read is kept: 42 bases, read in frame from the first base. According to the germline V gene, CDR1 reads SGHRS and CDR2 reads YFSETQ. The sample's time point label, in plain terms: blood 4 weeks post-SBRT, at nephrectomy. This specimen's treatment or condition label, interpreted: 15 Gy SBRT to primary tumor, nephrectomy 4 weeks later. The samples were drawn from a clinical trial, where primary renal cell carcinomas were treated with 15 Gy of stereotactic body radiation therapy and then removed by nephrectomy 4 weeks afterward. To track tumor-enriched clonotypes, serial peripheral blood was sampled from radiation-treated patients at baseline and at 2 weeks and 4 weeks after SBRT. Every patient's renal cell carcinoma showed clear cell pathology. The QIAamp DNA Blood Mini Kit (Qiagen) was used to prepare genomic DNA for TCR sequencing. Only samples passing all quality control checks were included in the analyses.

The entry originates in a study of radiation and T cells in renal cell carcinoma (dated by TCRdb to the early 2020s). A note on the overall study: A total of approximately 53 samples underwent TCR beta sequencing, made up of around 26 tumors and about 27 peripheral blood samples. The final blood draw was performed at 4 weeks after radiation, at the same time as nephrectomy. Across all 50 or so samples, 4,000,000 or so unique CDR3 nucleotide sequences, encoding 2.5 million to 3 million unique CDR3 amino acid sequences, were identified. Broader findings and caveats from the paper: With a single-armed trial design, the study had no way to address how radiation dose or scheduling affects the TCR repertoire. Changes in the blood repertoire were not tracked past 4 weeks after treatment. No pretreatment tumor biopsies were available, so the baseline intratumoral presence of clonotypes could not be determined. An increase in top tumor clonotypes in blood was observed from baseline to 2 weeks post-radiation, followed by contraction by 4 weeks, which was taken to suggest transient expansion of tumor-resident clones.

TCR beta libraries were generated from genomic DNA with the immunoSEQ kit, following the manufacturer's recommendations. To prepare libraries, a first multiplex PCR with proprietary primers was run, followed by a second PCR that added unique barcodes, and a bead cleanup was done after each round. Each sample batch included a kit-provided positive control reaction and a negative control reaction. The final libraries underwent checking on an Agilent 4200 TapeStation D1000 ScreenTape, volumetric pooling, and quantification by qPCR. Sequencing ran on an Illumina NextSeq500 with a MidOutput 150-cycle cartridge, using 156 Read1 and 15 Index1 cycles with kit custom primers. The pooled library was loaded at 0.95 to 1 pM with approximately 20% PhiX control spiked in. From the authors' description of their analysis: Vendor-processed data were analyzed in R, with a clonotype defined as all T cells sharing the same CDR3 nucleotide sequence. For clone abundance analyses, frequencies were normalized to the 10,000 most abundant clones in each sample. Public T cell clones, which averaged fewer than five per sample, were excluded before analysis. Tumor-enriched and baseline blood-enriched clonotypes were defined by at least a 32-fold difference in abundance between compartments. A beta-binomial differential abundance model was used to identify clonotypes that expanded or contracted between blood time points. Tumor-blood repertoire similarity was measured with the Baroni-Urbani and Buser coefficient, and groups were compared using two-tailed Wilcoxon tests in R. Not all clones reach the TCRdb copy of this immuneACCESS table, which keeps in-frame sequences only. Checked studies attribute under half of the gap to unresolved V genes and leave the rest unexplained. That table supplies the V and J calls and clone size; D and trimming were determined from the DNA. The sample table records some 44,000 clones; about 82% of these occur just once. The ten top clones hold about 30% of the sample.

The clonotype originates from a woman between 70 and 85 years old with renal cell carcinoma. The V gene is TRBV5-1 and the J gene is TRBJ2-1, with the identity of the D gene unclear. This specimen consisted of blood, obtained from a patient whose treatment included radiotherapy and nephrectomy. The nucleotide sequence is TGCGCCAGCGCCTATCCCCCCTCCGACAATGAGCAGTTCTTC. Its product reads: CASAYPPSDNEQFF.